These 17 T cell receptor beta chains were all obtained from the same sample, sequenced in a study of PD-L1 blockade in urothelial cancer. Time point defined: pretreatment peripheral blood. The method was immunoSEQ multiplex PCR; TCRdb's version includes in-frame clones alone and lacks a portion of them. The sample contains under 55,000 clones, about 88% of which appear only once. The sequencing used PBMCs, collected around atezolizumab (anti-PD-L1) treatment. These receptors originate from a man aged 65 to 85 with urothelial cancer.

This clone has only one observation. DNA for the CDR3: TGTGCCAGCAACCCACGGCGGGATCAGCCCCAGCATTTT. Translating gives CASNPRRDQPQHF. The rearrangement uses TRBV2 and TRBJ1-5; D is undetermined. The CDR3 spans 13 residues. CDR1 and CDR2 from the germline V gene are SNHLY and FYNNEI. V lost 7 bases to trimming and J lost 5 bases, with 12 bases between them.

The rearrangement joins TRBV15 to TRBJ2-1; 9 bases map to TRBD1. Trimming cost V 10 bases and J 2 bases; bases outside gene matches: 9. Germline V lookup: CDR1 LNHNV, CDR2 YYDKDF (reference sequence). This CDR3 is built from 15 residues. Written as DNA, the CDR3 is TGTGCCAGCCGGACAGGGGACAAACCCTACAATGAGCAGTTCTTC. Amino acids: CASRTGDKPYNEQFF.

CDR3: CASSLDRGHADTQYF. The CDR3 DNA is TGCGCCAGCAGCTTGGACAGGGGGCATGCAGATACGCAGTATTTT. The V and J genes are TRBV5-1 and TRBJ2-3; 9 bases fit TRBD1. Per the germline V gene, CDR1 is SGHRS and CDR2 is YFSETQ. This CDR3 spans 15 amino acids. J was trimmed by 4 bases and V by 0 bases; bases with no gene match: 3. Based on the CDR3 plus reference TRBV5-1 and TRBJ2-3, the full variable domain is KAGVTQTPRYLIKTRGQQVTLSCSPISGHRSVSWYQQTPGQGLQFLFEYFSETQRNKGNFPGRFSGRQFSNSRSEMNVSTLELGDSALYLCASSLDRGHADTQYFGPGTRLTVL.

This clone came up once. The chain uses TRBV2 and TRBJ1-5, with D possibly matching TRBD1 (5 bases). CDR1 SNHLY and CDR2 FYNNEI come from the germline V gene. CDR3 size: 16 residues. Trimming took off 2 bases at V and 3 bases at J, with 14 bases between the two ends. This CDR3 is CASSESPQGNNQPQHF. The CDR3 coding sequence is TGTGCCAGCAGTGAAAGTCCCCAGGGAAACAATCAGCCCCAGCATTTT.

J is TRBJ2-7 and V is TRBV28; a possible D gene is TRBD1 (5 bases). Per germline, CDR1 MDHEN and CDR2 SYDVKM. Between the trimmed V and J ends, which lost 2 bases and 5 bases, there was a span of 13 bases. The CDR3 has 14 residues. CDR3 sequence reads: CASSLRARVHEQYF. CDR3 bases: TGTGCCAGCAGTTTAAGGGCCAGGGTCCACGAGCAGTACTTC.

V is TRBV6-5 and J is TRBJ1-1; 10 bases line up with TRBD1. The V segment lost 5 bases and the J segment 3 bases; nucleotides outside the gene matches: 0. The germline gives CDR1 MNHEY, CDR2 SVGAGI. The CDR3 is 13 residues long. CDR3 protein: CASSDRGHTEAFF. CDR3 in DNA: TGTGCCAGCAGTGACAGGGGGCACACTGAAGCTTTCTTT.

The chain has TRBV30 and TRBJ2-3, with 10 nucleotides matching TRBD2. J was trimmed by 0 bases and V by 3 bases; bases with no gene match: 12. Germline V gene lookup returns CDR1 GTSNPN and CDR2 SVGIG (reference sequence). The CDR3 sequence is 18 residues long. This CDR3 is CAWRTRSGGARSTDTQYF. CDR3 bases: TGTGCCTGGAGGACCCGAAGCGGGGGGGCACGGAGCACAGATACGCAGTATTTT.

This chain uses TRBV7-2 with TRBJ2-7; D gene uncertain. This CDR3 is built from 11 residues. V was cut by 5 bases and J by 3 bases, with 5 bases left in between. Per germline, CDR1 SGHTA and CDR2 FQGNSA. The CDR3 loop is CASSQIYEQYF. The CDR3 DNA sequence: TGTGCCAGCAGCCAGATCTACGAGCAGTACTTC.

V gene TRBV4-3 combines with J gene TRBJ1-5; 8 bases match TRBD1. CDR3 length equals 15 residues. V dropped 2 bases and J dropped 7; count of bases not matched to a gene: 7. The germline gives CDR1 LGHNA, CDR2 YSLEER. The CDR3 reads CASSQSRGLWQPQHF. The CDR3 bases are TGCGCCAGCAGCCAAAGCAGGGGGCTATGGCAGCCCCAGCATTTT.

This chain uses TRBV28 with TRBJ2-3, with D perhaps matching TRBD2 (6 bases). V gave up 6 bases and J gave up 7 bases, with 17 bases separating them. The CDR3 consists of 14 residues. Looked up from germline, CDR1 is MDHEN and CDR2 is SYDVKM. CDR3 in DNA: TGTGCCAGCAGGCCGGGGGATAGTATGAATACGCAGTATTTT. It yields the protein CASRPGDSMNTQYF.

This clone was picked up a small number of times. The gene calls are TRBV2 and TRBJ2-7, with D maybe TRBD2 (5 bases). CDR1 SNHLY and CDR2 FYNNEI come from the germline V gene. Trimming took off 0 bases at V and 6 bases at J, with 9 bases between the two ends. CDR3 size: 13 residues. CDR3 in amino acids: CASSEANGGEQYF. The CDR3 DNA reads as TGTGCCAGCAGTGAAGCGAACGGAGGCGAGCAGTACTTC. Full variable domain (rest looked up from reference TRBV2 and TRBJ2-7): EPEVTQTPSHQVTQMGQEVILRCVPISNHLYFYWYRQILGQKVEFLVSFYNNEISEKSEIFDDQFSVERPDGSNFTLKIRSTKLEDSAMYFCASSEANGGEQYFGPGTRLTVT.

On this clone: Relative to the germline gene, one junction end is altered; a read error may explain this. The CDR3 protein is CGAGGTYEQYF. Written as DNA, the CDR3 is TGTGGGGCGGGAGGGACCTACGAGCAGTACTTC. The gene calls are TRBV20-1 and TRBJ2-7; 9 nucleotides line up with TRBD2. CDR3 length: 11 residues. CDR1 is DFQATT, CDR2 SNEGSKA, per germline (reference sequence).

The chain carries TRBV7-3 and TRBJ2-1; the match to TRBD2 covers 7 bases. This CDR3 region has 14 residues. With 8 bases clipped from V and 0 bases from J, the junction kept 4 bases outside the gene matches. The germline V gene has CDR1 SGHTA and CDR2 FQGTGA. In DNA, the CDR3 is TGTGCCAGCGGAAGCGGGACCTCCTACAATGAGCAGTTCTTC. It specifies CASGSGTSYNEQFF.

J is TRBJ1-1 and V is TRBV11-2; D perhaps matches TRBD1 (5 bases). Per the germline V gene, CDR1 is SGHAT and CDR2 is FQNNGV. The V and J ends lost 6 bases and 5 bases respectively, with 16 bases between them. The CDR3 extends over 14 amino acids. The CDR3 here is CASRRGGRVTEAFF. In DNA, the CDR3 is TGTGCCAGCAGAAGGGGAGGGAGGGTGACTGAAGCTTTCTTT.

A few counts support this clone. The chain carries TRBV2 and TRBJ2-1; TRBD2 aligns across 8 bases. This CDR3 is built from 14 residues. The germline V gene has CDR1 SNHLY and CDR2 FYNNEI. J was trimmed by 8 bases and V by 4 bases; bases with no gene match: 7. In DNA form, the CDR3 reads TGTGCCAGCAGTGTCGCGGGAGGATGGTATGAGCAGTTCTTC. The encoded protein is CASSVAGGWYEQFF. Variable domain in full (rest from reference TRBV2 and TRBJ2-1): EPEVTQTPSHQVTQMGQEVILRCVPISNHLYFYWYRQILGQKVEFLVSFYNNEISEKSEIFDDQFSVERPDGSNFTLKIRSTKLEDSAMYFCASSVAGGWYEQFFGPGTRLTVL.

V usage is TRBV10-3 and J usage is TRBJ2-3; possible D gene TRBD2, 5 bases. This CDR3 region has 13 residues. V lost 0 bases and J 8 bases, leaving 9 bases between the germline ends. Germline assignment: CDR1 ENHRY and CDR2 SYGVKD. The CDR3 nucleotides read TGTGCCATCAGTGAGTCCAAGGGAGCTACGCAGTATTTT. It specifies CAISESKGATQYF.

The J gene is TRBJ2-5, the V gene TRBV27; D is possibly TRBD2 (5 bases). CDR1 is MNHEY, CDR2 SMNVEV, per germline (reference sequence). The CDR3 contains 14 residues. V gave up 6 bases and J gave up 3 bases, with 14 bases separating them. CDR3 loop: CASRPQDGEETQYF. CDR3 nucleotides: TGTGCCAGCAGACCCCAGGACGGGGAAGAGACCCAGTACTTC.